This note documents a single TCR beta chain sequence. Primers: 60 Vbeta forward and 13 Jbeta reverse. Repertoires were generated with immunoSEQ multiplex PCR, while TCRdb's copy carries only in-frame clones and drops some. The record lists 70,000 or so clones, of which the ten most abundant hold roughly 0.8%. These data come from a study of cytomegalovirus exposure and HLA in healthy donors. The sample comprised PBMCs. This TCR came from a boy between 10 and 17 years old in good health and CMV-seronegative.

The CDR3 nucleotides read TGTGCCAGCAGCTTAGCGCTACAGGGGGAGCTGTTTTTT. Translated, it gives CASSLALQGELFF. V gene TRBV7-7 combines with J gene TRBJ2-2; D remains ambiguous. This CDR3 is built from 13 residues. The germline gives CDR1 SSHAT, CDR2 FNYEAQ (reference sequence). With 0 bases removed from V and 8 bases from J, the gap between germline ends came to 7 bases.